These 32 T cell receptor beta chains were sequenced from one sample in a study of cytomegalovirus exposure and HLA in healthy donors. The primer mix had 60 Vbeta and 13 Jbeta primers. Repertoires were generated with immunoSEQ multiplex PCR, while TCRdb's copy carries only in-frame clones and drops some. Among approximately 170,000 clones listed, 81% were seen once. Sequencing was carried out using PBMCs. The receptor set was obtained from a man in his forties or fifties in good health and CMV-seropositive.

The chain couples TRBV10-3 to TRBJ1-3; 8 nucleotides agree with TRBD1. Germline loops: CDR1 ENHRY, CDR2 SYGVKD. CDR3 length: 15 residues. Losses at the gene ends were 6 bases for V and 5 bases for J; bases not matched to a gene: 9. The CDR3 here is CAIRSTGEERNTIYF. CDR3 nucleotide sequence: TGTGCCATCAGATCGACAGGGGAGGAACGAAACACCATATATTTT.

This chain links TRBV5-4 with TRBJ1-6; D unresolved. V gave up 5 bases and J gave up 0 bases, with 21 bases separating them. CDR3 length: 19 amino acids. Germline loops: CDR1 SGHNT, CDR2 YYREEE (reference sequence). CDR3 nucleotide sequence: TGTGCCAGCAGGACCGGTGGTCCAGGTCAGAGCTCCTATAATTCACCCCTCCACTTT. It yields the protein CASRTGGPGQSSYNSPLHF.

This clone was detected only a few times. The chain is built from TRBV28 and TRBJ1-2; D remains ambiguous. The V gene lost 6 bases and the J gene lost 0 bases, with 5 bases spanning the gap. CDR1 is MDHEN and CDR2 is SYDVKM in the germline V gene. This CDR3 has 12 amino acids. This CDR3 is CASRITNYGYTF. The CDR3 region has the DNA TGTGCCAGCAGAATCACTAACTATGGCTACACCTTC.

This clone was recorded once. V gene TRBV7-2 combines with J gene TRBJ2-3, with unresolved D. Trimming took off 5 bases at V and 2 bases at J, with 5 bases between the two ends. CDR1 SGHTA and CDR2 FQGNSA come from the germline V gene. The CDR3 spans 12 residues. CDR3 amino acids: CASSPFTDTQYF. CDR3 DNA: TGTGCCAGCAGCCCTTTCACAGATACGCAGTATTTT.

This rearrangement joins TRBV4-1 to TRBJ1-1, with D perhaps matching TRBD1 (5 bases). Trimming cost V 6 bases and J 4 bases, with 15 bases left between them. The germline gives CDR1 MGHRA, CDR2 YSYEKL. The CDR3 has 14 residues. CDR3 protein: CASRGPLKATEAFF. The CDR3 DNA reads as TGCGCCAGCAGGGGGCCCTTGAAGGCCACTGAAGCTTTCTTT.

The V gene is TRBV6-5, the J gene TRBJ1-4; 12 bases map to TRBD1. V was pared by 4 bases and J by 11 bases, with 2 bases of the junction left unmatched. Germline V gives CDR1 MNHEY, CDR2 SVGAGI. The CDR3 spans 13 residues. CDR3 sequence reads: CASSSGQGAKLFF. CDR3 DNA: TGTGCCAGCAGTTCGGGACAGGGGGCGAAACTGTTTTTT.

This rearrangement joins TRBV27 to TRBJ2-7; weak D call: TRBD1 (5 bases). Germline V CDR1 and CDR2: MNHEY, SMNVEV (reference sequence). The V gene lost 0 bases and the J gene lost 1 base, with 7 bases spanning the gap. The CDR3 is 14 amino acids. In nucleotides, the CDR3 is TGTGCCAGCAGTTTATCGAGACAGTCCTACGAGCAGTACTTC. Protein product: CASSLSRQSYEQYF.

The chain joins TRBV30 to TRBJ1-2; D remains unclear. The CDR3 loop spans 15 amino acids. Germline V gene sequence: CDR1 GTSNPN, CDR2 SVGIG (reference sequence). V dropped 0 bases and J dropped 8 bases, with 19 bases sitting between them. CDR3 coding DNA: TGTGCCTGGAGTGTACCAGGAAACGTGGTGTACGGCTACACCTTC. Its protein is CAWSVPGNVVYGYTF.

The rearrangement joins TRBV11-1 to TRBJ2-5, with a possible D match to TRBD2 (5 bases). This CDR3 comprises 14 residues. Trimming removed 5 bases at V and 3 bases at J, with 13 bases between. Germline CDR1 and CDR2: SGHAT and FQDESV (reference sequence). The CDR3 region has the DNA TGTGCCAGCAGCCCCATGTGGGGAGAAGAGACCCAGTACTTC. The encoded protein is CASSPMWGEETQYF. The complete variable domain, with remaining parts taken from reference TRBV11-1 and TRBJ2-5, reads EAEVAQSPRYKITEKSQAVAFWCDPISGHATLYWYRQILGQGPELLVQFQDESVVDDSQLPKDRFSAERLKGVDSTLKIQPAELGDSAMYLCASSPMWGEETQYFGPGTRLLVL.

The chain joins TRBV6-1 to TRBJ2-7; 7 bases agree with TRBD2. The J segment lost 0 bases and the V segment lost 4 bases, leaving 3 bases of the junction unmatched. Germline V gene data show CDR1 as MNHNS and CDR2 as SASEGT. The CDR3 is 14 residues long. Here the CDR3 DNA reads TGTGCCAGCAGTGGGGGCGGGAGCTCCTACGAGCAGTACTTC. The encoded protein is CASSGGGSSYEQYF.

This chain links TRBV9 with TRBJ2-3; TRBD2 agrees at 10 bases. Per the germline V gene, CDR1 is SGDLS and CDR2 is YYNGEE. V lost 3 bases to trimming and J lost 5 bases; unmatched junction nucleotides: 6. CDR3 length: 15 residues. The chain's CDR3 is CASSAQRGGIDTQYF. The CDR3 DNA reads TGTGCCAGCAGCGCTCAGCGGGGGGGCATAGATACGCAGTATTTT.

Of note for this clone: The sample has other DNA sequences that encode this CDR3 too. V and J are TRBV2 and TRBJ2-5, with TRBD2 matching over 9 bases. Germline V gene lookup returns CDR1 SNHLY and CDR2 FYNNEI. The CDR3 consists of 19 residues. V lost 5 bases to trimming and J lost 5 bases; unmatched junction nucleotides: 21. CDR3 sequence reads: CASSFSGGRGGLSVETQYF. The DNA of the CDR3 is TGTGCCAGCAGTTTTTCGGGGGGGCGGGGGGGCCTCTCAGTGGAGACCCAGTACTTC.

V gene TRBV4-1 combines with J gene TRBJ2-5, with 7 nucleotides matching TRBD1. Germline assignment: CDR1 MGHRA and CDR2 YSYEKL. This CDR3 has 14 amino acids. The trim removed 4 bases at V and 5 bases at J, leaving 7 bases unmatched. CDR3 sequence (DNA): TGCGCCAGCAGCCTACCAGGGGGTACGGAGACCCAGTACTTC. It encodes CASSLPGGTETQYF.

The chain has TRBV4-1 and TRBJ1-2; no firm D call. The CDR3 is 16 residues long. Trimming stripped 0 bases from V and 4 bases from J, with 15 bases between. Germline loops: CDR1 MGHRA, CDR2 YSYEKL. For the CDR3, the DNA is TGCGCCAGCAGCCAAGACACCGGATGGGGAGGCTATGGCTACACCTTC. Translated: CASSQDTGWGGYGYTF.

J is TRBJ2-5 and V is TRBV5-6; D is possibly TRBD1 (6 bases). CDR3 length equals 15 residues. Trimming pared 0 bases from V and 5 bases from J, leaving 14 bases between. Germline lookup yields CDR1 SGHDT and CDR2 YYEEEE. The CDR3 DNA follows: TGTGCCAGCAGCTTGGACAGGGACGTTAGGGAGACCCAGTACTTC. It yields the protein CASSLDRDVRETQYF.

The V and J genes are TRBV11-2 and TRBJ1-4; D perhaps matches TRBD1 (5 bases). This CDR3 spans 15 amino acids. CDR1 and CDR2 (germline): SGHAT, FQNNGV. V dropped 1 base and J dropped 7 bases, with 13 bases sitting between them. CDR3 region: CASSLVGGTGEKLFF. Here the CDR3 DNA reads TGTGCCAGCAGCTTAGTCGGAGGGACGGGTGAAAAACTGTTTTTT.

This clone was picked up one time. The V call is TRBV7-8, the J call TRBJ1-1, with 8 bases matching TRBD1. Germline V gene lookup returns CDR1 SGHVS and CDR2 FQNEAQ. This CDR3 has 14 residues. J was trimmed by 5 bases and V by 2 bases; bases with no gene match: 4. The CDR3 bases are TGTGCCAGCAGCTTAAGGCAGGGGGCGACTGAAGCTTTCTTT. Translated, it gives CASSLRQGATEAFF.

The chain employs TRBV6-4 and TRBJ1-6; 7 bases agree with TRBD1. CDR3 size: 14 residues. J lost 6 bases, V lost 5 bases, and 4 bases had no gene match. CDR1 and CDR2 from the germline V gene are MRHNA and SNTAGT. For the CDR3, the DNA is TGTGCCAGCAGTCTTTCAGGGGGTAATTCACCCCTCCACTTT. Its protein is CASSLSGGNSPLHF.

The J gene is TRBJ1-3, the V gene TRBV5-4; 9 nucleotides match TRBD1. V trimming: 4 bases; J trimming: 0 bases; junction bases outside the gene matches: 14. CDR1 and CDR2 (germline): SGHNT, YYREEE (reference sequence). CDR3 length: 19 residues. The CDR3 DNA reads TGTGCCAGCAGCGGGGACAGGGTTTCTGGGGTGACCTCTGGAAACACCATATATTTT. This gives the protein CASSGDRVSGVTSGNTIYF.

The chain recombines TRBV5-1 with TRBJ2-3; D gene unclear. In germline, CDR1 is SGHRS, CDR2 YFSETQ. The CDR3 loop spans 14 amino acids. Trimming took off 0 bases at V and 1 base at J, with 6 bases between the two ends. Here the CDR3 reads CASSLGSGTDTQYF. The DNA of the CDR3 is TGCGCCAGCAGCTTGGGGAGCGGCACAGATACGCAGTATTTT. Filled out from reference TRBV5-1 and TRBJ2-3, the complete variable domain reads KAGVTQTPRYLIKTRGQQVTLSCSPISGHRSVSWYQQTPGQGLQFLFEYFSETQRNKGNFPGRFSGRQFSNSRSEMNVSTLELGDSALYLCASSLGSGTDTQYFGPGTRLTVL.

A few counts support this clone. The chain couples TRBV7-3 to TRBJ1-6; D may be TRBD1 (5 bases). The CDR3 runs to 13 residues. In germline, CDR1 is SGHTA, CDR2 FQGTGA. Between the trimmed V and J ends, which lost 5 bases and 9 bases, there was a span of 11 bases. CDR3 residues: CASSPSQGSPLHF. Written as DNA, the CDR3 is TGTGCCAGCAGCCCCTCCCAGGGTTCACCCCTCCACTTT.

The V call is TRBV2, the J call TRBJ2-7; D may be TRBD2 (5 bases). Trimming left V 3 bases short and J 0 bases short, with 12 bases between. CDR3 length equals 15 residues. Germline CDR1 is SNHLY and CDR2 is FYNNEI. The CDR3 DNA reads TGTGCCAGCAGTGACGTTCTAAGCGGCTCCTACGAGCAGTACTTC. It specifies CASSDVLSGSYEQYF.

This clone showed up just a few times. The V call is TRBV9, the J call TRBJ1-5, with D unresolved. The CDR3 is 15 residues long. CDR1 is SGDLS, CDR2 YYNGEE, per germline. V lost 4 bases to trimming and J lost 0 bases, with 11 bases between them. The CDR3 here is CASSRDPDSNQPQHF. In nucleotides, the CDR3 is TGTGCCAGCAGCCGGGATCCCGATAGCAATCAGCCCCAGCATTTT. The full variable domain, rest sourced from reference TRBV9 and TRBJ1-5, is DSGVTQTPKHLITATGQRVTLRCSPRSGDLSVYWYQQSLDQGLQFLIQYYNGEERAKGNILERFSAQQFPDLHSELNLSSLELGDSALYFCASSRDPDSNQPQHFGDGTRLSIL.

The rearrangement joins TRBV10-3 to TRBJ1-4, with D tentatively TRBD1 (6 bases). The germline V gene has CDR1 ENHRY and CDR2 SYGVKD. V was trimmed by 2 bases and J by 2 bases, leaving 6 bases between them. This CDR3 is 14 amino acids long. CDR3 coding DNA: TGTGCCATCAGTGAGGGGGGCACTAATGAAAAACTGTTTTTT. As protein: CAISEGGTNEKLFF.

The chain employs TRBV18 and TRBJ2-7; 11 bases fit TRBD1. This CDR3 has 18 residues. Germline lookup yields CDR1 KGHSH and CDR2 LQKENI. V shed 5 bases, J shed 1 base, and the junction held 13 bases outside the gene matches. The CDR3 coding sequence is TGTGCCAGCTCAGTATCCGGGACAGGGGGTGGTAGGTCCTACGAGCAGTACTTC. It yields the protein CASSVSGTGGGRSYEQYF. The full variable domain, in which reference TRBV18 and TRBJ2-7 provide the parts outside the CDR3, is NAGVMQNPRHLVRRRGQEARLRCSPMKGHSHVYWYRQLPEEGLKFMVYLQKENIIDESGMPKERFSAEFPKEGPSILRIQQVVRGDSAAYFCASSVSGTGGGRSYEQYFGPGTRLTVT.

The gene calls are TRBV10-2 and TRBJ1-6, with D hard to call. The CDR3 spans 16 residues. Germline CDR1 is WSHSY and CDR2 is SAAADI. Trimming pared 3 bases from V and 8 bases from J, leaving 17 bases between. This CDR3 is CASSDVTVAGDSPLHF. The CDR3 DNA reads as TGCGCCAGCAGTGATGTAACAGTCGCCGGGGATTCACCCCTCCACTTT.

This chain connects TRBV5-1 to TRBJ2-7, with a weak D call TRBD2 (5 bases). CDR3 length: 12 residues. Germline assignment: CDR1 SGHRS and CDR2 YFSETQ. V gave up 1 base and J gave up 6 bases, with 8 bases separating them. CDR3 region: CASSLYGIEQYF. CDR3 DNA sequence: TGCGCCAGCAGCTTGTACGGGATCGAGCAGTACTTC.

This rearrangement joins TRBV5-1 to TRBJ1-1; D remains ambiguous. Trimming stripped 0 bases from V and 8 bases from J, with 8 bases between. Germline V gives CDR1 SGHRS, CDR2 YFSETQ. The CDR3 is 12 residues long. The CDR3 reads CASSLGSGEAFF. The CDR3 nucleotides read TGCGCCAGCAGCTTGGGAAGCGGAGAAGCTTTCTTT.

This clone turned up a few times. This chain's CDR3 is CASSVVAQNTEAFF. In DNA form, the CDR3 reads TGTGCCAGCAGCGTAGTTGCACAGAACACTGAAGCTTTCTTT. V gene TRBV9 combines with J gene TRBJ1-1; D uncertain. The CDR3 length is 14 residues. Germline V lookup: CDR1 SGDLS, CDR2 YYNGEE. The V gene lost 0 bases and the J gene lost 1 base, with 7 bases spanning the gap.

The chain couples TRBV11-2 to TRBJ2-3; 9 bases agree with TRBD2. The CDR3 is 15 residues long. Germline V gives CDR1 SGHAT, CDR2 FQNNGV. V dropped 7 bases and J dropped 5; count of bases not matched to a gene: 10. Written as DNA, the CDR3 is TGTGCCAGCACCCCTGGCGGGGGGGCCGGAGATACGCAGTATTTT. Protein: CASTPGGGAGDTQYF. Variable domain in full (rest from reference TRBV11-2 and TRBJ2-3): EAGVAQSPRYKIIEKRQSVAFWCNPISGHATLYWYQQILGQGPKLLIQFQNNGVVDDSQLPKDRFSAERLKGVDSTLKIQPAKLEDSAVYLCASTPGGGAGDTQYFGPGTRLTVL.

The chain recombines TRBV27 with TRBJ2-2; possibly TRBD2 for D (7 bases). CDR3 length: 17 residues. CDR1 and CDR2 from the germline V gene are MNHEY and SMNVEV (reference sequence). Deletions cut 2 bases from V and 5 bases from J, with 18 bases between. CDR3 DNA: TGTGCCAGCAGTTTAGGGGTGGGGGGGGCATGGACCGGGGAGCTGTTTTTT. This sequence encodes CASSLGVGGAWTGELFF.

In regard to this clone: Other DNA sequences of this sample code for an identical CDR3. The chain couples TRBV7-2 to TRBJ2-7; D is undetermined. Trimming removed 1 base from V and 0 bases from J, with 7 bases in between. The CDR3 is 14 amino acids. CDR1 and CDR2 from the germline V gene are SGHTA and FQGNSA. The DNA for the CDR3 is TGTGCCAGCAGCTTAGGTAGGAGCTCCTACGAGCAGTACTTC. Translating it yields CASSLGRSSYEQYF.